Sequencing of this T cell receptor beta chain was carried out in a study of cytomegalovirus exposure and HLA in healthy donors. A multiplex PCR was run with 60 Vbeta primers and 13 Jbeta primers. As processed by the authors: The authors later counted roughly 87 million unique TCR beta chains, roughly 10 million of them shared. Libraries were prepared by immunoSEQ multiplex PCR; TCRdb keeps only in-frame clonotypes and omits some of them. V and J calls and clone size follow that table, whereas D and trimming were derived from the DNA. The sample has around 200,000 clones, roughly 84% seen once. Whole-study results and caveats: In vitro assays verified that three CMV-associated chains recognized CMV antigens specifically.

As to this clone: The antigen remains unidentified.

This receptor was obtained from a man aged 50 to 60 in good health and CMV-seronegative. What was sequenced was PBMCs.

The CDR3 coding sequence is TGTGCCAGCAGTTTAGCAGGCATACAGCCCCAGCATTTT. As protein: CASSLAGIQPQHF. The genes are TRBV27 and TRBJ1-5; no clear D gene. The ends were cut back, 2 bases at V and 7 bases at J, with 9 bases in the middle. CDR1 is MNHEY, CDR2 SMNVEV, per germline (reference sequence). This CDR3 comprises 13 residues.